The present entry profiles one T cell receptor beta chain with its context. There are 16 residues in the CDR3. V was cut by 9 bases and J by 0 bases, with 14 bases left in between. The germline CDR1 and CDR2 sequences are KGHDR and SFDVKD. These data are taken from a study of blood T cell repertoires in COVID-19. Study-wide background: Some COVID-19 samples were acute and others convalescent; all came from the United States, Italy and Spain.

Generated by immunoSEQ multiplex PCR, the TCRdb table keeps only in-frame clones and is missing some. Here the sample spans some 56,000 clones, 65% to 85% being singletons. The V call is TRBV24-1, the J call TRBJ2-6, with D possibly being TRBD1 (6 bases). The sample consisted of peripheral blood. This clonotype was obtained from a man aged 60-69 years with acute or convalescent COVID-19. The DNA for the CDR3 is TGTGCCACCTCGGGACACACGAGCTCTGGGGCCAACGTCCTGACTTTC. This codes for CATSGHTSSGANVLTF.